The T cell receptor (beta chain) described here comes from a study of beta chain features in type 1 diabetes. Expressed TCRB transcripts were sequenced because the entire RNA isolate underwent reverse transcription. Generated by immunoSEQ multiplex PCR, the TCRdb table keeps only in-frame clones and is missing some. The sample lists about 360,000 clones, roughly an eighth occurring once. CD45RO/CCR7/CD25/CD127/CD95/CD27 sorting isolated CD4+ naive, central memory, regulatory and stem cell-like memory cells. Only a few counts were recorded for this clone. The target antigen is unknown. Study-wide findings and caveats: cDNA sequencing could over-represent cells with high TCR expression. More deletions and fewer insertions at VDJ junctions were seen in type 1 diabetes patients.

This sequence originates from a man younger than 35 in good health. The sequenced sample consisted of naive CD4+ T cells from blood.

The CDR3 sequence is CASSQDAGGNGYYGYTF. CDR3 in DNA: TGTGCCAGCAGCCAAGATGCCGGGGGTAACGGGTACTATGGCTACACCTTC. This chain connects TRBV4-2 to TRBJ1-2, with a tentative D call TRBD1 (5 bases). This CDR3 spans 17 amino acids. The V gene's germline CDR1 is LGHNA and CDR2 YNFKEQ. Deletions cut 0 bases from V and 3 bases from J, with 17 bases between.